The 14 T cell receptor beta chains listed next were all sequenced from one sample in a study of blood T cell repertoires in COVID-19. This table comes from immunoSEQ multiplex PCR, and its TCRdb copy is limited to in-frame clones, with some not included. The profile shows about 44,000 clones, 80% to 90% of them singletons. Input material: peripheral blood. The receptors were gathered from a human donor in a cohort sampled during active COVID-19.

V and J are TRBV5-1 and TRBJ2-1; TRBD2 is a possible D gene (6 bases). The CDR3 runs 14 residues. Germline CDR1 is SGHRS and CDR2 is YFSETQ. V was shortened by 2 bases and J by 3 bases, with 9 bases between the two germline ends. The CDR3 here is CASSLGDFYNEQFF. The CDR3 coding sequence is TGCGCCAGCAGCTTAGGGGACTTCTACAATGAGCAGTTCTTC.

V gene TRBV14 combines with J gene TRBJ2-7, with 16 bases matching TRBD2. CDR1 is SGHDN, CDR2 FVKESK, per germline. CDR3 size: 19 residues. Germline trimming cut 0 bases from V and 5 bases from J; bases unmatched to any gene: 10. The CDR3 here is CASSQDPPGLAGGYHEQYF. The CDR3, as DNA: TGTGCCAGCAGCCAAGACCCTCCGGGACTAGCGGGGGGGTACCACGAGCAGTACTTC.

V gene TRBV6-1 combines with J gene TRBJ2-1; D possibly corresponds to TRBD2 (6 bases). Germline assignment: CDR1 MNHNS and CDR2 SASEGT. The V end was cut by 3 bases, the J end by 9 bases, with 18 bases between. The CDR3 is made up of 15 amino acids. The CDR3 loop reads CASSDTVGGYGEQFF. The CDR3 coding sequence is TGTGCCAGCAGTGACACCGTCGGGGGATACGGTGAGCAGTTCTTC.

The chain joins TRBV19 to TRBJ2-2; 10 nucleotides match TRBD1. CDR3 length: 18 residues. Germline CDR1 reads LNHDA; CDR2 reads SQIVND (reference sequence). Trimming removed 3 bases from V and 2 bases from J; junction bases left unmatched: 9. CDR3 in DNA: TGTGCCAGTAGTATCAGGCGGGGACAGGGGTTAAACACCGGGGAGCTGTTTTTT. Translating gives CASSIRRGQGLNTGELFF.

The V gene is TRBV5-6, the J gene TRBJ1-5; 7 positions agree with TRBD1. J was trimmed by 2 bases and V by 4 bases; bases with no gene match: 9. This CDR3 spans 16 amino acids. Germline V CDR1 and CDR2: SGHDT, YYEEEE. DNA for the CDR3: TGTGCCAGCAGCCCGACAGGGCGGAGGGGCAATCAGCCCCAGCATTTT. It is translated as CASSPTGRRGNQPQHF.

The rearrangement joins TRBV29-1 to TRBJ1-1; D is possibly TRBD1 (6 bases). Germline V gene sequence: CDR1 SQVTM, CDR2 ANQGSEA. This CDR3 is built from 13 residues. Deletions cut 7 bases from V and 1 base from J, with 13 bases between. The CDR3 coding sequence is TGCAGCGCAGCTGGACAGCAGAACACTGAAGCTTTCTTT. It yields the protein CSAAGQQNTEAFF.

CDR3 in DNA: TGTGCCAGCAGCCTCCGGGTATACCAAGAGACCCAGTACTTC. This translates into CASSLRVYQETQYF. The chain is built from TRBV5-5 and TRBJ2-5; D is undetermined. V was shortened by 4 bases and J by 0 bases, with 10 bases between the two germline ends. The CDR3 sequence is 14 residues long. CDR1 is SGHKS, CDR2 YYEKEE, per germline (reference sequence).

V gene TRBV6-5 combines with J gene TRBJ2-5, with D hard to call. Germline CDR1 and CDR2: MNHEY and SVGAGI. With 2 bases removed from V and 1 base from J, the gap between germline ends came to 5 bases. The CDR3 spans 13 residues. The CDR3 loop is CASSYVSQETQYF. The CDR3 nucleotides are TGTGCCAGCAGTTACGTCAGCCAAGAGACCCAGTACTTC.

J is TRBJ2-1 and V is TRBV3-1 (or the pseudogene TRBV3-2), with 8 bases that match TRBD2. This CDR3 comprises 17 residues. V gave up 4 bases and J gave up 0 bases; unmatched junction bases: 8. Germline V gene lookup returns CDR1 LGHDT and CDR2 YNNKEL (reference sequence). The CDR3 DNA sequence: TGTGCCAGCAGCCTCTGGTCGGGGGGGAGCTCCTACAATGAGCAGTTCTTC. This codes for CASSLWSGGSSYNEQFF.

V gene TRBV6-4 combines with J gene TRBJ1-5; TRBD1 might be the D (6 bases). Germline CDR1 and CDR2: MRHNA and SNTAGT. V lost 3 bases and J 7 bases, leaving 10 bases between the germline ends. The CDR3 has 13 amino acids. CDR3 region: CASSEQGGQPQHF. The CDR3 DNA sequence: TGTGCCAGCAGTGAACAGGGTGGCCAGCCCCAGCATTTT.

The rearrangement uses TRBV5-1 and TRBJ2-2; D unresolved. The CDR3 sequence is 15 residues long. Germline CDR1 and CDR2: SGHRS and YFSETQ. Trimming removed 2 bases at V and 0 bases at J, with 8 bases between. This chain's CDR3 is CASSLQTANTGELFF. In DNA, the CDR3 is TGCGCCAGCAGCTTACAGACCGCGAACACCGGGGAGCTGTTTTTT.

The rearrangement uses TRBV5-1 and TRBJ2-7; D gene uncertain. This CDR3 has 13 amino acids. The germline CDR1 and CDR2 sequences are SGHRS and YFSETQ. The ends were cut back, 4 bases at V and 2 bases at J, with 10 bases in the middle. The CDR3 coding sequence is TGCGCCAGCAGCATAGACGCGGCCTACGAGCAGTACTTC. Its protein product is CASSIDAAYEQYF. The full variable domain, completed using reference TRBV5-1 and TRBJ2-7, is KAGVTQTPRYLIKTRGQQVTLSCSPISGHRSVSWYQQTPGQGLQFLFEYFSETQRNKGNFPGRFSGRQFSNSRSEMNVSTLELGDSALYLCASSIDAAYEQYFGPGTRLTVT.

The rearrangement links TRBV24-1 to TRBJ2-5; 11 bases are a match to TRBD1. J lost 10 bases, V lost 4 bases, and 4 bases had no gene match. The germline gives CDR1 KGHDR, CDR2 SFDVKD. The CDR3 length is 13 residues. The CDR3 sequence is CATSDGQGAGQYF. The DNA for the CDR3 is TGTGCCACCAGTGACGGACAGGGGGCAGGCCAGTACTTC.

The V call is TRBV7-9, the J call TRBJ2-1; 8 positions agree with TRBD2. Trimming took 1 base from V and 3 from J; bases not matched to a gene: 8. Germline CDR1 is SEHNR and CDR2 is FQNEAQ (reference sequence). This CDR3 contains 17 residues. The CDR3 region is CASSLGWASGRYNEQFF. As DNA, the CDR3 is TGTGCCAGCAGCTTAGGTTGGGCTAGCGGGCGCTACAATGAGCAGTTCTTC.